Following are 29 T cell receptor beta chains from one sample sequenced in a study of technical replicates of blood from a few donors. TCRdb's copy holds only in-frame clones and misses some; the assay was immunoSEQ multiplex PCR. The sample records more than 65,000 clones, nearly 96% being singletons. Sequenced material: T cells isolated from PBMCs. The receptors here all came from a human donor in good health.

This sequence joins TRBV6-1 and TRBJ2-7, with 8 positions matching TRBD1. Germline lookup yields CDR1 MNHNS and CDR2 SASEGT. The CDR3 runs 14 residues. After removal of 5 bases from V and 3 bases from J, the junction contained 6 bases not matched to a gene. For the CDR3, the DNA is TGTGCCAGCAGTCCGGGACAGGAGATCTACGAGCAGTACTTC. Encoded protein: CASSPGQEIYEQYF.

The V gene is TRBV28, the J gene TRBJ2-7; TRBD2 is a possible D gene (6 bases). Germline CDR1 reads MDHEN; CDR2 reads SYDVKM. With 3 bases removed from V and 2 bases from J, the gap between germline ends came to 14 bases. CDR3 length: 15 residues. DNA for the CDR3: TGTGCCAGCAGTTTGATGAGCGGGTCCACCTACGAGCAGTACTTC. Protein product: CASSLMSGSTYEQYF.

The chain recombines TRBV10-1 with TRBJ2-3, with 9 bases fitting TRBD2. The CDR3 has 16 residues. Germline lookup yields CDR1 WNHNN and CDR2 SYGVQD (reference sequence). Trimming cost V 0 bases and J 2 bases; bases outside gene matches: 3. CDR3 nucleotides: TGCGCCAGCAGTGAGTCTGCGGGAGGGCCCACAGATACGCAGTATTTT. It specifies CASSESAGGPTDTQYF.

The J gene is TRBJ2-7, the V gene TRBV11-1, with 8 bases matching TRBD2. This CDR3 has 16 amino acids. Trimming removed 2 bases from V and 1 base from J; junction bases left unmatched: 7. Germline V gene data show CDR1 as SGHAT and CDR2 as FQDESV (reference sequence). CDR3 residues: CASSLQGTSTSYEQYF. The CDR3 DNA follows: TGTGCCAGCAGCTTACAGGGGACTAGTACTTCCTACGAGCAGTACTTC.

The chain employs TRBV7-6 and TRBJ2-7, with 8 bases identical to TRBD2. This CDR3 spans 15 amino acids. With V trimmed by 1 base and J by 7 bases, 9 bases remained unmatched. CDR1 is SGHVS, CDR2 FNYEAQ, per germline. CDR3 region: CASSLDQRESGEQYF. The CDR3, as DNA: TGTGCCAGCAGCTTAGATCAGCGGGAGTCGGGTGAGCAGTACTTC.

The V gene is TRBV4-3, the J gene TRBJ2-7; TRBD2 agrees at 10 bases. Germline V gene lookup returns CDR1 LGHNA and CDR2 YSLEER. Trimming removed 4 bases from V and 4 bases from J; junction bases left unmatched: 10. CDR3 size: 16 residues. The CDR3 DNA reads TGCGCCAGCAGCCCAGACCATAGCGGGGGGCTTTACGAGCAGTACTTC. Protein sequence: CASSPDHSGGLYEQYF.

V usage is TRBV13 and J usage is TRBJ1-2; 8 positions match TRBD1. V lost 5 bases, J lost 8 bases, and 7 bases stayed unmatched. This CDR3 spans 13 amino acids. Germline-derived CDR1 and CDR2 are PRHDT and FYEKMQ (reference sequence). The CDR3 nucleotides are TGTGCCAGCAGCATTACAGGGGGTATAGGCTACACCTTC. Encoded protein: CASSITGGIGYTF.

The rearrangement links TRBV10-3 to TRBJ2-3; 7 positions agree with TRBD2. The junction had 3 bases not matched to a gene; V was cut back by 3 bases and J by 0 bases. Germline values: CDR1 ENHRY, CDR2 SYGVKD. The CDR3 consists of 15 residues. Here the CDR3 reads CAISDSGSSTDTQYF. CDR3 in DNA: TGTGCCATCAGTGATAGCGGGTCTAGCACAGATACGCAGTATTTT.

The chain recombines TRBV4-1 with TRBJ2-7, with 7 bases aligning to TRBD1. V lost 4 bases, J lost 3 bases, and 9 bases stayed unmatched. Per the germline V gene, CDR1 is MGHRA and CDR2 is YSYEKL. The length of the CDR3 is 15 residues. Here the CDR3 reads CASSLRGTDLYEQYF. The DNA for the CDR3 is TGCGCCAGCAGCCTAAGAGGGACAGACCTCTACGAGCAGTACTTC.

This chain connects TRBV7-2 to TRBJ2-3; D is unclear. V was pared by 2 bases and J by 0 bases, with 12 bases between. The length of the CDR3 is 16 residues. The germline CDR1 and CDR2 sequences are SGHTA and FQGNSA. CDR3 nucleotides: TGTGCCAGCAGCTTAACTCTATATGCTAGCACAGATACGCAGTATTTT. Residues: CASSLTLYASTDTQYF.

The chain has TRBV29-1 and TRBJ2-3, with D unresolved. Between the trimmed V and J ends, which lost 5 bases and 0 bases, there was a span of 12 bases. This CDR3 region has 14 residues. Germline V CDR1 and CDR2: SQVTM, ANQGSEA. CDR3 nucleotide sequence: TGCAGCGTTTTAACTAAGACTAGCACAGATACGCAGTATTTT. It yields the protein CSVLTKTSTDTQYF.

The J gene is TRBJ2-1, the V gene TRBV28, with a tentative D call TRBD2 (5 bases). The CDR3 spans 13 residues. Germline-derived CDR1 and CDR2 are MDHEN and SYDVKM. Trimming shortened V by 4 bases and J by 5 bases, and 9 bases separated the two germline ends. CDR3 residues: CASSYPRDNEQFF. The CDR3, as DNA: TGTGCCAGCAGTTACCCGAGGGACAATGAGCAGTTCTTC. Full variable domain (missing parts from reference TRBV28 and TRBJ2-1): DVKVTQSSRYLVKRTGEKVFLECVQDMDHENMFWYRQDPGLGLRLIYFSYDVKMKEKGDIPEGYSVSREKKERFSLILESASTNQTSMYLCASSYPRDNEQFFGPGTRLTVL.

This chain uses TRBV4-2 with TRBJ2-1; 8 bases are a match to TRBD1. Germline values: CDR1 LGHNA, CDR2 YNFKEQ. The trim removed 4 bases at V and 1 base at J, leaving 9 bases unmatched. The CDR3 is 17 amino acids. The CDR3 DNA sequence: TGTGCCAGCAGCCCCCTAGGGCAGGGGGCGTCCTACAATGAGCAGTTCTTC. Translation: CASSPLGQGASYNEQFF.

J is TRBJ1-5 and V is TRBV7-6, with 7 bases matching TRBD1. The ends lost 1 base at V and 7 bases at J; junction bases unmatched: 10. The germline CDR1 and CDR2 sequences are SGHVS and FNYEAQ. The CDR3 runs to 16 residues. Here the CDR3 reads CASSLGSGGKWQPQHF. The CDR3 region has the DNA TGTGCCAGCAGCTTAGGGTCAGGGGGAAAGTGGCAGCCCCAGCATTTT. The variable domain in full, completed from reference TRBV7-6 and TRBJ1-5, reads GAGVSQSPRYKVTKRGQDVALRCDPISGHVSLYWYRQALGQGPEFLTYFNYEAQQDKSGLPNDRFSAERPEGSISTLTIQRTEQRDSAMYRCASSLGSGGKWQPQHFGDGTRLSIL.

V usage is TRBV7-9 and J usage is TRBJ2-1, with 7 bases aligning to TRBD2. Germline loops: CDR1 SEHNR, CDR2 FQNEAQ (reference sequence). V gave up 4 bases and J gave up 5 bases; unmatched junction bases: 14. CDR3 size: 17 residues. The CDR3 nucleotides read TGTGCCAGCAGCTCACCCCGCGGGAGCCCCCCCCACAATGAGCAGTTCTTC. It codes for CASSSPRGSPPHNEQFF.

V usage is TRBV9 and J usage is TRBJ2-1, with D possibly matching TRBD2 (6 bases). This CDR3 has 13 amino acids. Per the germline V gene, CDR1 is SGDLS and CDR2 is YYNGEE. The V gene lost 0 bases and the J gene lost 12 bases, with 13 bases spanning the gap. The CDR3 here is CASSVALTSWQFF. CDR3 coding DNA: TGTGCCAGCAGCGTAGCTCTTACTAGCTGGCAGTTCTTC.

In this sample, this clone turned up once. The chain recombines TRBV6-5 with TRBJ1-1, with a possible D match to TRBD1 (5 bases). Trimming shortened V by 7 bases and J by 5 bases, and 14 bases separated the two germline ends. The CDR3 has 13 amino acids. In germline, CDR1 is MNHEY, CDR2 SVGAGI. The CDR3 loop is CASNSGIGTEAFF. The CDR3 nucleotides read TGTGCCAGCAATTCAGGGATTGGGACTGAAGCTTTCTTT.

This clone was seen once. The chain has TRBV6-1 and TRBJ1-1; unclear D gene. Germline V gene data show CDR1 as MNHNS and CDR2 as SASEGT. The CDR3 loop spans 12 amino acids. The V end lost 8 bases, the J end lost 2 bases, and 9 bases lay between the germline ends. CDR3 region: CASSKRNTEAFF. CDR3 coding DNA: TGTGCCAGCTCTAAGCGTAACACTGAAGCTTTCTTT.

The V call is TRBV12-5, the J call TRBJ2-3, with D possibly being TRBD2 (6 bases). The CDR3 sequence is 14 residues long. V lost 0 bases and J lost 7, with 11 bases in between. The germline V gene has CDR1 LGHNT and CDR2 FRNRAP. In DNA, the CDR3 is TGTGCTAGTGGTTTGGTACCGGGAGCTAATACGCAGTATTTT. Its translation: CASGLVPGANTQYF.

V is TRBV5-1 and J is TRBJ2-7; 7 bases align to TRBD1. With 1 base clipped from V and 5 bases from J, the junction kept 9 bases outside the gene matches. CDR1 is SGHRS, CDR2 YFSETQ, per germline. The CDR3 extends over 15 amino acids. The CDR3 DNA follows: TGCGCCAGCAGCTTGATGCAGGGGGTATATCACGAGCAGTACTTC. Encoded protein: CASSLMQGVYHEQYF.

This clone was seen only once. The V call is TRBV5-1, the J call TRBJ2-5; TRBD2 might be the D (5 bases). V was clipped by 4 bases and J by 1 base, with 11 bases between them. CDR1 and CDR2 from the germline V gene are SGHRS and YFSETQ. The CDR3 consists of 14 residues. CDR3 DNA sequence: TGCGCCAGCAGCCCGTCTAGCCCCCAAGAGACCCAGTACTTC. It yields the protein CASSPSSPQETQYF. Using reference TRBV5-1 and TRBJ2-5 for the parts outside the CDR3, the full variable domain is KAGVTQTPRYLIKTRGQQVTLSCSPISGHRSVSWYQQTPGQGLQFLFEYFSETQRNKGNFPGRFSGRQFSNSRSEMNVSTLELGDSALYLCASSPSSPQETQYFGPGTRLLVL.

The chain links TRBV19 to TRBJ1-2, with D possibly TRBD1 on 5 matching bases. Germline assignment: CDR1 LNHDA and CDR2 SQIVND (reference sequence). Deletions cut 2 bases from V and 0 bases from J, with 13 bases between. This CDR3 is built from 16 residues. CDR3 DNA sequence: TGTGCCAGTAGTATATGGCCCCAGGGATCTAACTATGGCTACACCTTC. Translated, it gives CASSIWPQGSNYGYTF.

The gene calls are TRBV9 and TRBJ2-7; 13 bases match TRBD2. Trimming cost V 4 bases and J 4 bases; bases outside gene matches: 5. From germline, CDR1 is SGDLS and CDR2 YYNGEE. There are 15 residues in the CDR3. The CDR3 region has the DNA TGTGCCAGCAGCCCCGGGACTAGCGGGACTTACGAGCAGTACTTC. This sequence encodes CASSPGTSGTYEQYF.

The chain carries TRBV5-1 and TRBJ2-3; D possibly corresponds to TRBD2 (6 bases). CDR1 is SGHRS and CDR2 is YFSETQ in the germline V gene. Deletions cut 4 bases from V and 8 bases from J, with 20 bases between. The CDR3 has 15 residues. The CDR3 loop reads CASSEVAEPGVTQYF. CDR3 sequence (DNA): TGCGCCAGCAGCGAGGTAGCGGAGCCGGGGGTTACGCAGTATTTT.

This chain uses TRBV7-2 with TRBJ1-1, with D maybe TRBD1 (6 bases). Trimming removed 5 bases from V and 4 bases from J, with 14 bases in between. This CDR3 comprises 14 residues. The germline gives CDR1 SGHTA, CDR2 FQGNSA. Here the CDR3 DNA reads TGTGCCAGCAGCCTAATAAGACAGGCCACTGAAGCTTTCTTT. The encoded protein is CASSLIRQATEAFF.

V gene TRBV7-9 combines with J gene TRBJ2-5; a possible D gene is TRBD1 (6 bases). This CDR3 has 12 residues. Trimming took 5 bases from V and 5 from J, leaving 9 bases between them. Per the germline V gene, CDR1 is SEHNR and CDR2 is FQNEAQ (reference sequence). CDR3 coding DNA: TGTGCCAGCAGCCCAGGGGACGAGACCCAGTACTTC. It encodes CASSPGDETQYF.

This sequence joins TRBV11-2 and TRBJ2-7; 13 bases are a match to TRBD2. The CDR3 totals 15 residues. V was clipped by 5 bases and J by 3 bases; unmatched bases: 4. The germline gives CDR1 SGHAT, CDR2 FQNNGV. In nucleotides, the CDR3 is TGTGCCAGCAGCCATGGACTAGCGGGAGTCTACGAGCAGTACTTC. It translates to CASSHGLAGVYEQYF.

J is TRBJ1-1 and V is TRBV27, with D possibly TRBD1 on 6 matching bases. The CDR3 loop spans 14 amino acids. V gave up 6 bases and J gave up 0 bases, with 11 bases separating them. The germline CDR1 and CDR2 sequences are MNHEY and SMNVEV (reference sequence). The DNA of the CDR3 is TGTGCCAGCAGGCCGGGACATTTGAACACTGAAGCTTTCTTT. Its translation: CASRPGHLNTEAFF.

The chain recombines TRBV2 with TRBJ2-7; a possible D gene is TRBD1 (6 bases). The germline V and J ends were trimmed by 3 bases and 0 bases, with 6 bases remaining between them. Per the germline V gene, CDR1 is SNHLY and CDR2 is FYNNEI. The CDR3 spans 13 residues. CDR3 protein: CASSEDSSYEQYF. DNA for the CDR3: TGTGCCAGCAGTGAGGACAGCTCCTACGAGCAGTACTTC.